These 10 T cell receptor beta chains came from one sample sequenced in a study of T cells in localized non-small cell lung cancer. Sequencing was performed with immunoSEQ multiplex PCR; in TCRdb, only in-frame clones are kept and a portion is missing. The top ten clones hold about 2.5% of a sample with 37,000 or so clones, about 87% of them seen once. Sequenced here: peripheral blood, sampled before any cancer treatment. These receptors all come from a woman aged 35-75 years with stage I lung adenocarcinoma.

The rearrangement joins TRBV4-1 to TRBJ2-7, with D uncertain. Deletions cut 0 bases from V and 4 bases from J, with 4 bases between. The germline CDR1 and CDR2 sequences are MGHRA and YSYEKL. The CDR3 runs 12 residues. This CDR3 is CASSQDRYEQYF. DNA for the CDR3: TGCGCCAGCAGCCAAGATCGATACGAGCAGTACTTC.

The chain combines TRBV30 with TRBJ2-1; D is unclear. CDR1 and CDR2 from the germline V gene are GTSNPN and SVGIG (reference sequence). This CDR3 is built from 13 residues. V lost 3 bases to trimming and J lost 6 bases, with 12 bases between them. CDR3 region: CAWRSGWANEQFF. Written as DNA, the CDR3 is TGTGCCTGGAGATCGGGCTGGGCCAATGAGCAGTTCTTC.

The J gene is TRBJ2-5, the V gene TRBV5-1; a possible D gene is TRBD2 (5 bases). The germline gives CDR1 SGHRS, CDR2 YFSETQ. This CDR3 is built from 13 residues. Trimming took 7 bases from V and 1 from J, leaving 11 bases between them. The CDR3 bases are TGCGCCAGCCGTACGAGCGGCCAAGAGACCCAGTACTTC. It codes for CASRTSGQETQYF.

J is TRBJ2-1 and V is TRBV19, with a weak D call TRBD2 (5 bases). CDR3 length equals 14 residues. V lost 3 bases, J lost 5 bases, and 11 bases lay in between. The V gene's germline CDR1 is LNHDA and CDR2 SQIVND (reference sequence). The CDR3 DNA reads TGTGCCAGTAGTATGCAGCGGTCTAACAATGAGCAGTTCTTC. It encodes CASSMQRSNNEQFF.

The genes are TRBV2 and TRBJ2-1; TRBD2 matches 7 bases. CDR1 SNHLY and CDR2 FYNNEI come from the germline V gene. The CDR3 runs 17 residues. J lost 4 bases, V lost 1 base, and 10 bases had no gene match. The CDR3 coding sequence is TGTGCCAGCAGTGAAGAAACCCTAGCGGCCAGTTACAATGAGCAGTTCTTC. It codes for CASSEETLAASYNEQFF. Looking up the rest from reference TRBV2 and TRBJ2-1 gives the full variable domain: EPEVTQTPSHQVTQMGQEVILRCVPISNHLYFYWYRQILGQKVEFLVSFYNNEISEKSEIFDDQFSVERPDGSNFTLKIRSTKLEDSAMYFCASSEETLAASYNEQFFGPGTRLTVL.

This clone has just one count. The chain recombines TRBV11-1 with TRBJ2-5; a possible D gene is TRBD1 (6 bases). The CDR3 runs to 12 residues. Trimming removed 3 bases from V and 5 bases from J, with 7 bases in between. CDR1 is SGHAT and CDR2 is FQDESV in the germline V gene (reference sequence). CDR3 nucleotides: TGTGCCAGCAGCTTTACAGGGGAGACCCAGTACTTC. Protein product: CASSFTGETQYF.

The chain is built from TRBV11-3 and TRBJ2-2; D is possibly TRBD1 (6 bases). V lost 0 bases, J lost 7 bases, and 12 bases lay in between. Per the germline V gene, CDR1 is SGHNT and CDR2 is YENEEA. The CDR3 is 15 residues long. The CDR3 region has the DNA TGTGCCAGCAGCTTAGATCGACAGGTTGGCGGGGAGCTGTTTTTT. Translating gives CASSLDRQVGGELFF.

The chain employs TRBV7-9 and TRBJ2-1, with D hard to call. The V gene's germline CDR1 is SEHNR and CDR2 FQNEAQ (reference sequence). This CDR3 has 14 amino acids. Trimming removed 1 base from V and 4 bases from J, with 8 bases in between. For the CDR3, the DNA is TGTGCCAGCAGCTTAGATGCGGAGTACAATGAGCAGTTCTTC. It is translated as CASSLDAEYNEQFF.

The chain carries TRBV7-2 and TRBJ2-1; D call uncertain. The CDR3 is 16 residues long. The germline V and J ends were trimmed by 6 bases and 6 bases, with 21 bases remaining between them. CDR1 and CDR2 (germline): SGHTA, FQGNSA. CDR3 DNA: TGTGCCAGCAGTGAGAGTGTGTGGGGTACGGGCAATGAGCAGTTCTTC. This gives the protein CASSESVWGTGNEQFF.

The DNA of the CDR3 is TGTGCCAGCAGCCCGGGACAGTTCTACAATGAGCAGTTCTTC. Protein sequence: CASSPGQFYNEQFF. The V and J genes are TRBV6-5 and TRBJ2-1; 7 nucleotides agree with TRBD1. J gave up 3 bases and V 6 bases, and 5 bases lay outside the gene matches. CDR1 is MNHEY and CDR2 is SVGAGI in the germline V gene. The CDR3 extends over 14 amino acids.